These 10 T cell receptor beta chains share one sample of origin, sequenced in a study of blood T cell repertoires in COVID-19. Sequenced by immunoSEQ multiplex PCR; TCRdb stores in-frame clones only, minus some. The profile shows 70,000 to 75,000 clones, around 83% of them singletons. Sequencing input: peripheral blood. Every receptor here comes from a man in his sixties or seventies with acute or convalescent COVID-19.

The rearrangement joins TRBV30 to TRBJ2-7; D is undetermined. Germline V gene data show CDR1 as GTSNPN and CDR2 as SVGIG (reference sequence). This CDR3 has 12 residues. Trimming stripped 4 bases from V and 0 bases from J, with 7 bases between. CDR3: CAWKASSYEQYF. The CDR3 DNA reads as TGTGCCTGGAAGGCTAGCTCCTACGAGCAGTACTTC.

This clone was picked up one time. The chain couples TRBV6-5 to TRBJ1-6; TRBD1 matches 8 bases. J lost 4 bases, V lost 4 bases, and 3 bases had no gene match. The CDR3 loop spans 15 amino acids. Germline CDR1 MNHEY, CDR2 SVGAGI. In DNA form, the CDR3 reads TGTGCCAGCAGTTGGGACAGGAGATATAATTCACCCCTCCACTTT. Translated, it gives CASSWDRRYNSPLHF.

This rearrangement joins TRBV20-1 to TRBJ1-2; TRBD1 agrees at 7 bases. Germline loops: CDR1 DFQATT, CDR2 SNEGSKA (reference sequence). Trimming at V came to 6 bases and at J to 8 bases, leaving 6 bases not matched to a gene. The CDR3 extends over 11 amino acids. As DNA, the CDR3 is TGCAGTGCGAGGGGACAGTGGGGCTACACCTTC. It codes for CSARGQWGYTF.

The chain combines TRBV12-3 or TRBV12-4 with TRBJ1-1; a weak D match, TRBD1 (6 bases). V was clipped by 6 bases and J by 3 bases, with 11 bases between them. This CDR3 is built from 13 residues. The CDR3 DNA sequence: TGTGCCAGCAGCGGGACACTATACACTGAAGCTTTCTTT. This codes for CASSGTLYTEAFF.

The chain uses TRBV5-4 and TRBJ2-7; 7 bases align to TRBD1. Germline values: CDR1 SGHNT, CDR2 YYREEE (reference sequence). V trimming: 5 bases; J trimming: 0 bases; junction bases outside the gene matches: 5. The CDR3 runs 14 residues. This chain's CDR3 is CASSTPGGSYEQYF. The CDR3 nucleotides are TGTGCCAGCAGTACCCCAGGGGGCTCCTACGAGCAGTACTTC.

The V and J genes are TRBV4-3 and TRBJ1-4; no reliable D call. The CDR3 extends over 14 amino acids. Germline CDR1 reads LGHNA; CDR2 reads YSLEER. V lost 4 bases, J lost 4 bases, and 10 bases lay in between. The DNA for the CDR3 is TGCGCCAGCAGCCTCCGGGTCAATAATGAAAAACTGTTTTTT. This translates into CASSLRVNNEKLFF.

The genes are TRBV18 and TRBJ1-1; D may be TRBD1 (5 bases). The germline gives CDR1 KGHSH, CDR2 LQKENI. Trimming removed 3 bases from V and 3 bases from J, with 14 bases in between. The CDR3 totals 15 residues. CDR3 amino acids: CASSPRDLLDTEAFF. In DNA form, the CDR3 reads TGTGCCAGCTCACCCCGGGACTTACTCGACACTGAAGCTTTCTTT.

CDR3 amino acids: CASPKPGGSSTDTQYF. Here the CDR3 DNA reads TGTGCCAGCCCAAAGCCGGGGGGATCTAGCACAGATACGCAGTATTTT. This rearrangement joins TRBV28 to TRBJ2-3; 7 bases are shared with TRBD2. Germline-derived CDR1 and CDR2 are MDHEN and SYDVKM. The ends lost 8 bases at V and 0 bases at J; junction bases unmatched: 11. The CDR3 is 16 amino acids.

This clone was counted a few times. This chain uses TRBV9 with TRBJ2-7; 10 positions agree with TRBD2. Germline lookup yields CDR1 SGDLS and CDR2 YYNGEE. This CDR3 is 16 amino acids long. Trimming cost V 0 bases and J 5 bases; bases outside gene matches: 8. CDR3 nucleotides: TGTGCCAGCAGCGTAGCTCCCAGCGGGAGGGCCAACGAGCAGTACTTC. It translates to CASSVAPSGRANEQYF. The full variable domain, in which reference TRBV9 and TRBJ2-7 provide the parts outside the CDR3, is DSGVTQTPKHLITATGQRVTLRCSPRSGDLSVYWYQQSLDQGLQFLIQYYNGEERAKGNILERFSAQQFPDLHSELNLSSLELGDSALYFCASSVAPSGRANEQYFGPGTRLTVT.

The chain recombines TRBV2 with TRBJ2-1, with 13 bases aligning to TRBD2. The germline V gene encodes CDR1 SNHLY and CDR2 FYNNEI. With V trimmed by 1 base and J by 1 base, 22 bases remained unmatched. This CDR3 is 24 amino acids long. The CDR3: CASSEGSPSRLAGGQGRSYNEQFF. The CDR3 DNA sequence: TGTGCCAGCAGTGAAGGGTCACCTTCGAGACTAGCGGGAGGACAAGGTAGGTCCTACAATGAGCAGTTCTTC.